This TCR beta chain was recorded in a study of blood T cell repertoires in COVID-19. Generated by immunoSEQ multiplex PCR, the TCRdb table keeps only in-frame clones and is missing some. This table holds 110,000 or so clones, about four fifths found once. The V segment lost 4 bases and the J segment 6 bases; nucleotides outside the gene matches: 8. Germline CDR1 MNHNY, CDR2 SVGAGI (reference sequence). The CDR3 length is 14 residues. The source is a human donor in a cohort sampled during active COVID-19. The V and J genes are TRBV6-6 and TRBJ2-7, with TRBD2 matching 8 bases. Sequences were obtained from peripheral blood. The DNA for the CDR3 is TGTGCCAGCAGTTCGACTAGCGAGCGTGGCGAGCAGTACTTC. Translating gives CASSSTSERGEQYF.